These T cell receptor beta chains were read from a single sample in a study of CXCR3-negative and CXCR3-positive naive CD8 T cells. TCRdb re-analyzed the 5' RACE reads; it lists each CDR3 protein once, without DNA. The listing records about 120,000 distinct CDR3 sequences. Sequences were obtained from naive CXCR3+ CD8+ T cells from blood. Receptors were obtained from a human donor in good health. Some clones in this sample may be carry-over from other donors' samples. CDR3s include the opening cysteine and the closing phenylalanine or tryptophan.

v_call	j_call	cdr3_aa
TRBV29-1	TRBJ2-6	CSARTGANVLTF
TRBV7-9	TRBJ2-3	CASSLAIGAQGSADTQYF
TRBV14	TRBJ2-3	CASSQDRPKGSRQYF
TRBV10-3	TRBJ2-3	CAISEGGGGTDTQYF
TRBV5-4	TRBJ2-1	CASSLVQGNNEQFF
TRBV6-6	TRBJ2-7	CASSPHTGRPYEQYF
TRBV28	TRBJ1-1	CASSLPTQGVPNTEAFF
TRBV4-1	TRBJ1-5	CASSDDRGHNQPQHF
TRBV9	TRBJ2-2	CASSVSASGTANTGELFF
TRBV29-1	TRBJ2-1	CSVEDTGTQQFF
TRBV28	TRBJ2-6	CASSQRGSGANVLTF
TRBV3-1	TRBJ2-7	CASSQERDYEQYF
TRBV20-1	TRBJ1-1	CSARVGPEAFF
TRBV27	TRBJ2-4	CASSFTGAKNIQYF
TRBV5-1	TRBJ2-7	CASSLAGGTGTYEQYF
TRBV25-1	TRBJ2-3	CASTPTSGGPVLSDTQYF
TRBV7-8	TRBJ2-1	CASSLAGGVFYNEQFF
TRBV7-9	TRBJ1-5	CASSYQNQPQHF
TRBV5-6	TRBJ2-1	CASSPYLAGTPYNEQFF
TRBV4-3	TRBJ2-7	CASSQGRDRVGYEQYF
TRBV10-1	TRBJ2-1	CASSEWTGGSEQFF
TRBV11-2	TRBJ1-1	CASSPRGPFEAFF
TRBV27	TRBJ2-1	CASSIRPGSYNEQFF
TRBV9	TRBJ2-7	CASSVEDGVSYEQYF
TRBV28	TRBJ2-7	CASIAWGEQYF
TRBV9	TRBJ2-2	CASSERGTNTGELFF
TRBV5-6	TRBJ2-4	CASSSQTGGIGIDIQYF
TRBV29-1	TRBJ2-7	CSVDPGLAGGEQYF
TRBV7-9	TRBJ1-2	CASSPPQGNYGYTF
TRBV6-5	TRBJ2-7	CASSLAGGPHEQYF
TRBV2	TRBJ2-3	CASSHDGPSWTADTQYF
TRBV19	TRBJ2-7	CASSNGQSFSYEQYF
TRBV3-1	TRBJ2-3	CASSQEFGRGADTQYF
TRBV6-5	TRBJ2-1	CASTLTRTGNNEQFF
TRBV7-9	TRBJ2-3	CASSSLAGGTDTQYF
TRBV20-1	TRBJ1-2	CSARDGQGVTYGYTF
TRBV5-1	TRBJ2-1	CASSSPRTGTYNEQFF